This TCR beta chain was identified during a study of blood T cell repertoires in COVID-19. Study context: Italy, Spain and the United States were the sources of the convalescent and acute COVID-19 samples. Sources were T cells, B-cell-depleted T cells, or PBMCs; the material itself was cDNA or gDNA.

V dropped 2 bases and J dropped 7 bases, with 15 bases sitting between them. CDR1 is MDHEN, CDR2 SYDVKM, per germline. CDR3 length: 15 residues. The data were produced by immunoSEQ multiplex PCR, yet TCRdb's version contains in-frame clones alone and is incomplete. The sample gives about 230,000 clones, just under 90% of which show up once; less than 3.5% is in the top ten. Sequenced input: peripheral blood. V is TRBV28 and J is TRBJ1-5; D is uncertain. This sequence originates from a young man with COVID-19, enrolled during active disease. The CDR3 loop is CASSLSGTEGQPQHF. The CDR3 DNA reads TGTGCCAGCAGTTTAAGCGGAACTGAGGGACAGCCCCAGCATTTT.